A single sample gave rise to the 29 T cell receptor beta chains below, sequenced in a study of shared clonotypes between healthy human individuals. Generated by immunoSEQ multiplex PCR, the TCRdb table keeps only in-frame clones and is missing some. The sample yields about 590,000 clones, roughly 95% seen once. Terminally differentiated effector memory CD45RA+ cells were excluded by CCR7 positive selection of CD45RO-negative cells. Material for sequencing was naive CD8+ T cells sorted from blood. The receptors originated from a woman in her 30s in good health.

This sequence joins TRBV6-1 and TRBJ1-2; D is unresolved. The V gene's germline CDR1 is MNHNS and CDR2 SASEGT. The CDR3 has 14 amino acids. Trimming took off 2 bases at V and 3 bases at J, with 10 bases between the two ends. For the CDR3, the DNA is TGTGCCAGCAGTGAAAACAGCCCCTACTATGGCTACACCTTC. It translates to CASSENSPYYGYTF.

This chain uses TRBV7-6 with TRBJ2-2; 9 nucleotides align to TRBD1. This CDR3 contains 14 residues. From germline, CDR1 is SGHVS and CDR2 FNYEAQ. With 5 bases clipped from V and 6 bases from J, the junction kept 4 bases outside the gene matches. CDR3 region: CASSPRQGAGELFF. For the CDR3, the DNA is TGTGCCAGCAGCCCCAGACAGGGGGCCGGGGAGCTGTTTTTT.

This sequence joins TRBV27 and TRBJ2-7; 10 positions match TRBD2. Trimming at V came to 5 bases and at J to 3 bases, leaving 7 bases not matched to a gene. The germline V gene encodes CDR1 MNHEY and CDR2 SMNVEV (reference sequence). The CDR3 consists of 15 residues. The CDR3 loop is CASSPSLAGVYEQYF. The CDR3 nucleotides read TGTGCCAGCAGTCCCAGCCTAGCGGGAGTCTACGAGCAGTACTTC.

The chain joins TRBV5-1 to TRBJ2-2; D is tentatively TRBD1 or TRBD2 (5 bases each). V was shortened by 0 bases and J by 5 bases, with 8 bases between the two germline ends. Germline loops: CDR1 SGHRS, CDR2 YFSETQ. CDR3 length: 14 amino acids. The CDR3 loop reads CASSLVEGTGELFF. CDR3 sequence (DNA): TGCGCCAGCAGCTTGGTAGAGGGGACCGGGGAGCTGTTTTTT.

This sequence joins TRBV19 and TRBJ2-5, with 9 positions matching TRBD2. CDR3 length equals 16 residues. Germline-derived CDR1 and CDR2 are LNHDA and SQIVND (reference sequence). Trimming took 4 bases from V and 0 from J; bases not matched to a gene: 6. The DNA for the CDR3 is TGTGCCAGTAGTAAACTACTAGCGGGTTACCAAGAGACCCAGTACTTC. This translates into CASSKLLAGYQETQYF.

V is TRBV5-6 and J is TRBJ2-3; D possibly corresponds to TRBD2 (7 bases). Germline lookup yields CDR1 SGHDT and CDR2 YYEEEE. The length of the CDR3 is 17 residues. Trimming stripped 3 bases from V and 4 bases from J, with 21 bases between. For the CDR3, the DNA is TGTGCCAGCAGCTGGGAAGGGGGGGCCGGAGGCCCAGATACGCAGTATTTT. Translated: CASSWEGGAGGPDTQYF.

The J gene is TRBJ2-3, the V gene TRBV7-3; tentatively, D is TRBD2 (6 bases). Per germline, CDR1 SGHTA and CDR2 FQGTGA. The CDR3 totals 14 residues. The V end lost 2 bases, the J end lost 2 bases, and 8 bases lay between the germline ends. This CDR3 is CASSLAGPTDTQYF. In DNA, the CDR3 is TGTGCCAGCAGCTTAGCGGGACCCACAGATACGCAGTATTTT.

The chain couples TRBV27 to TRBJ2-7, with D possibly TRBD1 on 5 matching bases. The CDR3 extends over 15 amino acids. V was shortened by 2 bases and J by 2 bases, with 13 bases between the two germline ends. Per the germline V gene, CDR1 is MNHEY and CDR2 is SMNVEV (reference sequence). The CDR3 region has the DNA TGTGCCAGCAGTTTACAGGGAAGCGCCACCTACGAGCAGTACTTC. Its translation: CASSLQGSATYEQYF.

The chain recombines TRBV28 with TRBJ1-5; 8 nucleotides agree with TRBD1. J lost 7 bases, V lost 5 bases, and 10 bases had no gene match. The CDR3 runs 15 residues. The V gene's germline CDR1 is MDHEN and CDR2 SYDVKM. CDR3: CASSPGQGRWQPQHF. For the CDR3, the DNA is TGTGCCAGCAGTCCTGGACAGGGAAGGTGGCAGCCCCAGCATTTT.

The V call is TRBV28, the J call TRBJ2-2, with TRBD1 identical over 8 bases. In germline, CDR1 is MDHEN, CDR2 SYDVKM. Trimming at V came to 6 bases and at J to 3 bases, leaving 6 bases not matched to a gene. This CDR3 has 15 amino acids. CDR3 DNA: TGTGCCAGCAGGCTGGGACAGGAGTACACCGGGGAGCTGTTTTTT. Its protein product is CASRLGQEYTGELFF.

The chain couples TRBV2 to TRBJ2-7, with no clear D. Germline V gives CDR1 SNHLY, CDR2 FYNNEI. This CDR3 has 14 amino acids. The ends were cut back, 1 base at V and 0 bases at J, with 7 bases in the middle. The CDR3 DNA follows: TGTGCCAGCAGTGAAGATAATAGCTCCTACGAGCAGTACTTC. The encoded protein is CASSEDNSSYEQYF.

This clone was recorded only once. The V call is TRBV6-1, the J call TRBJ2-5, with a tentative D call TRBD1 (6 bases). The tail of the sequence fits TRBJ2-7 better, so the J call may be wrong. This CDR3 is built from 16 residues. Germline CDR1 reads MNHNS; CDR2 reads SASEGT. The CDR3 spells CASSASAGVRAYEQYF. DNA of the CDR3: TGTGCCAGCAGTGCCTCAGCAGGGGTAAGGGCCTACGAGCAGTACTTC.

This clone showed up just once. The rearrangement joins TRBV2 to TRBJ1-5, with TRBD1 matching over 7 bases. CDR3 length equals 16 residues. Germline V gives CDR1 SNHLY, CDR2 FYNNEI. V was clipped by 7 bases and J by 0 bases; unmatched bases: 9. The CDR3 bases are TGTGCCAGCATAAGGGACAGTTCCTATAGCAATCAGCCCCAGCATTTT. Translation: CASIRDSSYSNQPQHF.

The chain has TRBV27 and TRBJ2-5; 9 bases fit TRBD2. Germline CDR1 MNHEY, CDR2 SMNVEV (reference sequence). This CDR3 contains 15 residues. Trimming at V came to 2 bases and at J to 5 bases, leaving 6 bases not matched to a gene. The CDR3 coding sequence is TGTGCCAGCAGTTTAATTAGCGGGAGTTTCGAGACCCAGTACTTC. The encoded protein is CASSLISGSFETQYF.

CDR3 region: CASSLPGREEFDTQYF. In nucleotides, the CDR3 is TGTGCCAGCAGCTTACCCGGCAGGGAAGAGTTTGATACGCAGTATTTT. The J gene is TRBJ2-3, the V gene TRBV7-9; weak D call: TRBD1 (5 bases). V lost 2 bases and J lost 6, with 18 bases in between. CDR3 length: 16 amino acids. Germline V gives CDR1 SEHNR, CDR2 FQNEAQ (reference sequence).

This chain uses TRBV2 with TRBJ1-2, with D unclear. The CDR3 consists of 14 residues. V was clipped by 5 bases and J by 0 bases, with 10 bases between them. Germline V gene sequence: CDR1 SNHLY, CDR2 FYNNEI. The CDR3 DNA reads as TGTGCCAGCAGTCCCCCCCAAACTAACTATGGCTACACCTTC. Residues: CASSPPQTNYGYTF.

As to this clone: Within the sample, other DNA sequences also encode this same CDR3. The V and J genes are TRBV28 and TRBJ2-7; perhaps TRBD1 as D (6 bases). Germline V gene sequence: CDR1 MDHEN, CDR2 SYDVKM. V was trimmed by 6 bases and J by 0 bases, leaving 12 bases between them. The CDR3 consists of 14 residues. CDR3 sequence: CASSPGQSSYEQYF. The CDR3 bases are TGTGCCAGCAGCCCGGGACAAAGCTCCTACGAGCAGTACTTC.

V gene TRBV27 combines with J gene TRBJ2-7, with 13 bases matching TRBD2. The CDR3 consists of 15 residues. V was clipped by 2 bases and J by 8 bases; unmatched bases: 6. Germline CDR1 MNHEY, CDR2 SMNVEV (reference sequence). CDR3 sequence (DNA): TGTGCCAGCAGTTTACTCGGACTAGCGGGAGTTAAGCAGTACTTC. It yields the protein CASSLLGLAGVKQYF.

V is TRBV27 and J is TRBJ1-1; D is undetermined. Trimming cost V 5 bases and J 5 bases, with 6 bases left between them. Per the germline V gene, CDR1 is MNHEY and CDR2 is SMNVEV (reference sequence). This CDR3 has 11 residues. The CDR3 nucleotides are TGTGCCAGCAGTCCCGGTACTGAAGCTTTCTTT. Protein sequence: CASSPGTEAFF.

V and J are TRBV25-1 and TRBJ2-3; perhaps D is TRBD1 or TRBD2 (5 bases each). The germline V and J ends were trimmed by 5 bases and 0 bases, with 9 bases remaining between them. Per germline, CDR1 MGHDK and CDR2 SYGVNS. This CDR3 has 14 residues. The CDR3 nucleotides are TGTGCCAGCAGTTTCGGGGCTAGCACAGATACGCAGTATTTT. As protein: CASSFGASTDTQYF.

The chain couples TRBV7-9 to TRBJ1-1; D ambiguous. The V end was cut by 3 bases, the J end by 1 base, with 12 bases between. Germline V lookup: CDR1 SEHNR, CDR2 FQNEAQ (reference sequence). The CDR3 loop spans 15 amino acids. For the CDR3, the DNA is TGTGCCAGCAGCTTTGGTACGGGGAAGAACACTGAAGCTTTCTTT. Its protein is CASSFGTGKNTEAFF.

The J gene is TRBJ2-6, the V gene TRBV5-6, with D possibly being TRBD1 (6 bases). Between the trimmed V and J ends, which lost 7 bases and 2 bases, there was a span of 10 bases. This CDR3 contains 14 residues. The germline gives CDR1 SGHDT, CDR2 YYEEEE. The CDR3 sequence is CASAPGAGANVLTF. The CDR3 bases are TGTGCCAGCGCTCCAGGGGCTGGGGCCAACGTCCTGACTTTC.

This chain uses TRBV2 with TRBJ2-7, with D perhaps matching TRBD2 (6 bases). The CDR3 spans 14 residues. Trimming left V 8 bases short and J 6 bases short, with 20 bases between. Per the germline V gene, CDR1 is SNHLY and CDR2 is FYNNEI. CDR3 DNA: TGTGCCAGCGGCCGTTCGACTAGACTCTTCGAGCAGTACTTC. Translating it yields CASGRSTRLFEQYF.

The chain carries TRBV7-7 and TRBJ2-1; 14 bases match TRBD2. From germline, CDR1 is SSHAT and CDR2 FNYEAQ (reference sequence). Trimming removed 5 bases from V and 8 bases from J; junction bases left unmatched: 8. This CDR3 contains 16 residues. The DNA for the CDR3 is TGTGCCAGCAGCCAGGGACTAGCGGGAGTGGCTGATGAGCAGTTCTTC. It is translated as CASSQGLAGVADEQFF. Variable domain in full (rest from reference TRBV7-7 and TRBJ2-1): GAGVSQSPRYKVTKRGQDVTLRCDPISSHATLYWYQQALGQGPEFLTYFNYEAQPDKSGLPSDRFSAERPEGSISTLTIQRTEQRDSAMYRCASSQGLAGVADEQFFGPGTRLTVL.

The V and J genes are TRBV7-9 and TRBJ2-7; possibly TRBD1 or TRBD2 for D (5 bases each). CDR1 and CDR2 from the germline V gene are SEHNR and FQNEAQ (reference sequence). The CDR3 length is 14 residues. Trimming removed 1 base at V and 7 bases at J, with 14 bases between. The CDR3 DNA is TGTGCCAGCAGCTTAGACCGGGGCCCAGGGGAGCAGTACTTC. This gives the protein CASSLDRGPGEQYF.

The chain links TRBV4-1 to TRBJ2-1; no definite D call. The CDR3 totals 16 residues. Germline loops: CDR1 MGHRA, CDR2 YSYEKL. V dropped 0 bases and J dropped 0 bases, with 9 bases sitting between them. CDR3 region: CASSQETESSYNEQFF. CDR3 in DNA: TGCGCCAGCAGCCAAGAGACTGAGAGCTCCTACAATGAGCAGTTCTTC.

The chain's CDR3 is CASSPTGADTQYF. The CDR3 DNA sequence: TGTGCCAGCAGCCCGACGGGGGCAGATACGCAGTATTTT. The V and J genes are TRBV7-9 and TRBJ2-3, with D perhaps matching TRBD2 (6 bases). Trimming removed 5 bases from V and 4 bases from J, with 10 bases in between. Per germline, CDR1 SEHNR and CDR2 FQNEAQ (reference sequence). The CDR3 spans 13 residues. Full variable domain (remainder filled in from reference TRBV7-9 and TRBJ2-3): DTGVSQNPRHKITKRGQNVTFRCDPISEHNRLYWYRQTLGQGPEFLTYFQNEAQLEKSRLLSDRFSAERPKGSFSTLEIQRTEQGDSAMYLCASSPTGADTQYFGPGTRLTVL.

The V call is TRBV28, the J call TRBJ1-5, with D possibly TRBD1 on 5 matching bases. V lost 3 bases to trimming and J lost 1 base, with 7 bases between them. Germline V gives CDR1 MDHEN, CDR2 SYDVKM. The CDR3 has 14 amino acids. CDR3 residues: CASSFGGSNQPQHF. The CDR3 coding sequence is TGTGCCAGCAGTTTCGGGGGAAGCAATCAGCCCCAGCATTTT.

The J gene is TRBJ1-1, the V gene TRBV5-6, with a possible D match to TRBD1 (6 bases). CDR3 length: 15 amino acids. CDR1 and CDR2 (germline): SGHDT, YYEEEE. Trimming left V 4 bases short and J 0 bases short, with 13 bases between. CDR3 protein: CASSDGQQLNTEAFF. The CDR3 bases are TGTGCCAGCAGCGATGGACAGCAACTGAACACTGAAGCTTTCTTT.